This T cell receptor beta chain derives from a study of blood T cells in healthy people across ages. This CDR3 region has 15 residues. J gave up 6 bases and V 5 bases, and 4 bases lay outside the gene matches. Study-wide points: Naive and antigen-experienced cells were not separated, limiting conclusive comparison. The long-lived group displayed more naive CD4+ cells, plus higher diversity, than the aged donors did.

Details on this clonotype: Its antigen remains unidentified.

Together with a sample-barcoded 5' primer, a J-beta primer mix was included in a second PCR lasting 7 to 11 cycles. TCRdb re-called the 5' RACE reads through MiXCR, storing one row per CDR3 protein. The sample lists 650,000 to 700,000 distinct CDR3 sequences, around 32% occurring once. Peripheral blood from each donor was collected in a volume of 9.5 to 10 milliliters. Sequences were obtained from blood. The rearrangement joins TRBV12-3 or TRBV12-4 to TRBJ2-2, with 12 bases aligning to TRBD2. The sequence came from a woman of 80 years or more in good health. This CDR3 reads CASSLPSGGAGELFF. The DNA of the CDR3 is TGTGCCAGCAGTCTCCCTAGCGGGGGGGCCGGGGAGCTGTTTTTT.